This T cell receptor beta chain comes out of a study of shared clonotypes between healthy human individuals. The wider study: There were three CD4 naive, three CD4 memory, two CD8 naive and one CD8 memory plates per donor. Findings and caveats of the study: How much donors shared clonotypes was expected to be affected by sequencing depth.

The CDR3 loop spans 13 amino acids. Trimming stripped 3 bases from V and 3 bases from J, with 8 bases between. From germline, CDR1 is MDHEN and CDR2 SYDVKM. Worth noting for this clone: Its antigen remains unidentified.

CD45RO-negative cells were positively selected for CCR7, leaving out terminally differentiated effector memory CD45RA+ cells. Assay execution proceeded at the deep level. Assay: immunoSEQ multiplex PCR; the TCRdb copy retains only in-frame clones and omits some. Counted here are some 2 million clones, approximately 94% occurring once; the ten biggest clones make up about 1.1%. The sequenced sample consisted of naive CD8+ T cells sorted from blood. The sequence derives from a man aged 18 to 35 in good health. The chain recombines TRBV28 with TRBJ2-5, with D uncertain. CDR3 in amino acids: CASSLGIEETQYF. The CDR3 bases are TGTGCCAGCAGTTTGGGTATCGAAGAGACCCAGTACTTC.